This T cell receptor (beta chain) originates from a study of cytomegalovirus exposure and HLA in healthy donors. Study-wide results and caveats: Later findings reportedly placed an Asian-associated ancestry cluster below the approximately 700-donor mean for N-insertions. Some TCR beta chains (roughly 160 of them) were listed as cytomegalovirus-associated.

PCR involved 60 Vbeta and 13 Jbeta primers. The method was immunoSEQ multiplex PCR; TCRdb's version includes in-frame clones alone and lacks a portion of them. The sample carries approximately 260,000 clones, around 90% recorded once. Looked up from germline, CDR1 is MDHEN and CDR2 is SYDVKM. The V and J ends lost 2 bases and 1 base respectively, with 2 bases between them. The CDR3 contains 12 residues. About this clone itself: The antigen remains unidentified.

This chain joins TRBV28 and TRBJ1-1; D unresolved. This clonotype was obtained from a girl aged 2-15 years in good health and CMV-seronegative. The sequencing input was PBMCs. CDR3 nucleotide sequence: TGTGCCAGCAGTTTACAGAACACTGAAGCTTTCTTT. Protein sequence: CASSLQNTEAFF. Together with reference TRBV28 and TRBJ1-1, the CDR3 gives the full variable domain: DVKVTQSSRYLVKRTGEKVFLECVQDMDHENMFWYRQDPGLGLRLIYFSYDVKMKEKGDIPEGYSVSREKKERFSLILESASTNQTSMYLCASSLQNTEAFFGQGTRLTVV.